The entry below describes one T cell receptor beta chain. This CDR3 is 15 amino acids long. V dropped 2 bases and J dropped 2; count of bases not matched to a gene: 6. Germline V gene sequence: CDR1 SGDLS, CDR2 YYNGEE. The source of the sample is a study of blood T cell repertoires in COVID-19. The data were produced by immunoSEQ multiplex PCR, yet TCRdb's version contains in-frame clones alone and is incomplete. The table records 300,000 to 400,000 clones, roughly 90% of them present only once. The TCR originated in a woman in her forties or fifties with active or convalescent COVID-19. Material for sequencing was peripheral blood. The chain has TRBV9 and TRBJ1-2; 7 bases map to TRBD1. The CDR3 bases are TGTGCCAGCAGCGTGGAGGGGGCCGCCAACTATGGCTACACCTTC. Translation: CASSVEGAANYGYTF.